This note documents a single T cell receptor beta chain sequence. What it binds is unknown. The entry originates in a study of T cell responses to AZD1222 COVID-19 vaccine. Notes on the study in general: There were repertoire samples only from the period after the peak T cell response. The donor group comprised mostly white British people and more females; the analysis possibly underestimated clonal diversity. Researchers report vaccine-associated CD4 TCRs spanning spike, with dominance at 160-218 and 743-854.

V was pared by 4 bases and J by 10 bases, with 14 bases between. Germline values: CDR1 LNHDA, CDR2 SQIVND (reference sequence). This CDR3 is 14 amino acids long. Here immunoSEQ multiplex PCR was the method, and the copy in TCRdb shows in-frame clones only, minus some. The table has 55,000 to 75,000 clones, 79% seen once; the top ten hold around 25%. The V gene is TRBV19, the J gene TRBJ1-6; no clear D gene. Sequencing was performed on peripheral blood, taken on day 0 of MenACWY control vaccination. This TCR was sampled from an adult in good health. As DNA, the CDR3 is TGTGCCAGTAGTACAGGCGGGAATAGCTCACCCCTCCACTTT. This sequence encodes CASSTGGNSSPLHF.